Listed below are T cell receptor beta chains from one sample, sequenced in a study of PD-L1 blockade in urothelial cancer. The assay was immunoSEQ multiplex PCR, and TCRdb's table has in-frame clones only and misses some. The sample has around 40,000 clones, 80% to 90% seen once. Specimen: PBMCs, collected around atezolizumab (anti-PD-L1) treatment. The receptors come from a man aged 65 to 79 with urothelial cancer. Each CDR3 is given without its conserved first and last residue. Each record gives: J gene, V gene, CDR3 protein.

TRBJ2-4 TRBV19 ASSMGGANIQY
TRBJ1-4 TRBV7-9 ASSSWTGRNEKLF
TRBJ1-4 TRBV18 ASSPRQTPFNEKLF
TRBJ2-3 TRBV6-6 AGRDRNTDTQY
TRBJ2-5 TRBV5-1 ASSLEAGGGLETQY
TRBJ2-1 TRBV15 ATSRGGGAQAGEQF
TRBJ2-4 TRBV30 AWSVRGRNIQY
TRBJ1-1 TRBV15 ATSRDLNPTEAF
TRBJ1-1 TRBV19 ASSIRRTGPMNTEAF
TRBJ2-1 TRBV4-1 ASSQVKGSSGYNEQF
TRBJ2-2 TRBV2 ASSPWGPADTGELF
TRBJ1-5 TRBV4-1 ASSQERGTGSQPQH
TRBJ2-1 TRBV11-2 ASSVTGGLDDEQF
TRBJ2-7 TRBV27 ASSLAVRTGLSYEQY
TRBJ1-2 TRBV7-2 ASSPPYDSYGYT
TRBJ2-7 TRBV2 ASSAPRGRNSYEQY
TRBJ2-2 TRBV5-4 ASSSGLAGTGELF
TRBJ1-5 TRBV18 ASSPAQGREQPQH
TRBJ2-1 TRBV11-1 ASSFFLGGTYNEQF
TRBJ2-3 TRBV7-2 ASSRGLSDTQY
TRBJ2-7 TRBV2 ASQRQASYEQY
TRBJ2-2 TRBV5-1 ASSLGTGIRELF
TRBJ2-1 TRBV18 ASSPLAGGGYNEQF
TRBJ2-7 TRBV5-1 ASSPSASGTSYEQY
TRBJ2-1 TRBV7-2 ASSLELVEYFNEQF
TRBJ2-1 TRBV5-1 ASSLQRAGASEQF
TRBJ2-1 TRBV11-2 ASTPARREQF
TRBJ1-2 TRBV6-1 ASSIQGADGYT
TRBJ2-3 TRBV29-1 SVPSRTSGRETDTQY
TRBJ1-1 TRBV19 ASSRQGEGTEAF
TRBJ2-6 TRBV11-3 ASSSPPGQGSPGANVLT
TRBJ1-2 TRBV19 ASRQTGGAGYT
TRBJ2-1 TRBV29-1 SVEGAGSYNEQF
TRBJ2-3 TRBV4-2 ASSQLLTDTQY
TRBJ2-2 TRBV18 ASSQGQGADPGELF
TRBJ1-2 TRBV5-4 ASSLPTARVGYT
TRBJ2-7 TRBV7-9 ASSLSVTGGGYEQY
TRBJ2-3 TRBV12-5 ASAQMLPRETTDTQY
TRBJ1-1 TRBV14 ASSPYREGAEAF
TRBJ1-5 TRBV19 ASSIDRGPGGQQPQH
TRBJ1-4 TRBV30 ACLKEEKLF